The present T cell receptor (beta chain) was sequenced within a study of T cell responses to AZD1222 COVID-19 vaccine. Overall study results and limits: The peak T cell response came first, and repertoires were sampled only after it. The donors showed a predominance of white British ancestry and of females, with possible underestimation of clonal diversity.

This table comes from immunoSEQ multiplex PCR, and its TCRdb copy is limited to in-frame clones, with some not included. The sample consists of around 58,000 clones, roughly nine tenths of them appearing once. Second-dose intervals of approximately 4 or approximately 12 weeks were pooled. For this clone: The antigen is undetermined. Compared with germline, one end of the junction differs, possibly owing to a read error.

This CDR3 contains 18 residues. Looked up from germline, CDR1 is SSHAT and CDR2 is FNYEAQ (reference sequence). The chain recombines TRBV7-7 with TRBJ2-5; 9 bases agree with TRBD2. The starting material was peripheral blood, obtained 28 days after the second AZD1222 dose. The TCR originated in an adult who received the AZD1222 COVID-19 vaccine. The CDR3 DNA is TGTGCTAGCAGCTTAGGGGGAACTAGCGGGTTTCCCCAAGAGACCCAGTACTTC. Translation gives CASSLGGTSGFPQETQYF.